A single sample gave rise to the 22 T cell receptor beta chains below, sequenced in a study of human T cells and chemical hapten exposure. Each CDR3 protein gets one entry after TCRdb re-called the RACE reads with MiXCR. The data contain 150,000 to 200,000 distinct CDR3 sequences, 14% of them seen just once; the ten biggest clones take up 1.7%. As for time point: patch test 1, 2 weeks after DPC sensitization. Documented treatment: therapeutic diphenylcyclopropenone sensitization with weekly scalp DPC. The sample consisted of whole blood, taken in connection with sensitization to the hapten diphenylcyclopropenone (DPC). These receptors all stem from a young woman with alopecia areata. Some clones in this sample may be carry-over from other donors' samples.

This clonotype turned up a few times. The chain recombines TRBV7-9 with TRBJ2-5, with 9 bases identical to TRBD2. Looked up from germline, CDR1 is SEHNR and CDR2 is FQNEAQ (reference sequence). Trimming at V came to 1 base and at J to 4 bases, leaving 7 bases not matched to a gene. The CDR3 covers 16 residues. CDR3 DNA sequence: TGTGCCAGCAGCTTAGTAGCTGGGACTAGCAGAGAGACCCAGTACTTC. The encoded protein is CASSLVAGTSRETQYF.

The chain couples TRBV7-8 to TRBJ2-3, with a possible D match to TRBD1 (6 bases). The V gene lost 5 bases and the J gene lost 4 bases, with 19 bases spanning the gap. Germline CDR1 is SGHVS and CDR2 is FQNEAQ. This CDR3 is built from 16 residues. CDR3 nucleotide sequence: TGTGCCAGCAGCCTGGGTGGGGGCCGGGGCCCAGATACGCAGTATTTT. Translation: CASSLGGGRGPDTQYF.

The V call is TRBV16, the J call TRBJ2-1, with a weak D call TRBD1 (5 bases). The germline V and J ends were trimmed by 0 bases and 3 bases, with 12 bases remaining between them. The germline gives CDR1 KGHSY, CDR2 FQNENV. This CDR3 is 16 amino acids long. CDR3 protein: CASSQSTGTHYNEQFF. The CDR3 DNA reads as TGTGCCAGCAGCCAATCCACAGGTACTCACTACAATGAGCAGTTCTTC.

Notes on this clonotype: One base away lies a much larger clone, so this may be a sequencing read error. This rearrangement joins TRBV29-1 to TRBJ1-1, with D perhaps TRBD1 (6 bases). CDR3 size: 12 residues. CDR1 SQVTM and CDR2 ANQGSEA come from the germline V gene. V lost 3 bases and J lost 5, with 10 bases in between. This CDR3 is CSVDRGVTEAFF. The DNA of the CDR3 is TGCAGCGTTGACAGGGGTGTGACTGAAGCTTTCTTT.

The CDR3 sequence is CASSKRTGGTEAFF. The CDR3 DNA follows: TGCGCCAGCAGCAAGCGGACAGGGGGAACTGAAGCTTTCTTT. The rearrangement joins TRBV5-1 to TRBJ1-1; TRBD1 matches 10 bases. This CDR3 region has 14 residues. V lost 4 bases and J lost 5; bases outside the gene matches: 5. Germline lookup yields CDR1 SGHRS and CDR2 YFSETQ.

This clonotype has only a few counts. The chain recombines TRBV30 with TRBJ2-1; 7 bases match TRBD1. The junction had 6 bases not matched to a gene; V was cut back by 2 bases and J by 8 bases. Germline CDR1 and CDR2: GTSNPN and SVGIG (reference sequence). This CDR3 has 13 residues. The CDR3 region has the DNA TGTGCCTGGAGTAGACAGGGAATCGATGAGCAGTTCTTC. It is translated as CAWSRQGIDEQFF.

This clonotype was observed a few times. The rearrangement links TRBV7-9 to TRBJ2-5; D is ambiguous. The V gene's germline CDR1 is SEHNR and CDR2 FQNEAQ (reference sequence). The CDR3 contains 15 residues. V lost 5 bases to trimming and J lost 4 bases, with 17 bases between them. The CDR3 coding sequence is TGTGCCAGCAGCCCCCTAAATGTCCTTCGAGAGACCCAGTACTTC. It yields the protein CASSPLNVLRETQYF.

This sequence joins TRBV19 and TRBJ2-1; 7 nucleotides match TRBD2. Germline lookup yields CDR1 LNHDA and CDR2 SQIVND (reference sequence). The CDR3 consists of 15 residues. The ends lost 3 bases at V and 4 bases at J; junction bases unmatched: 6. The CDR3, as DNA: TGTGCCAGTAGTATTGCGGGGGTCGAATACAATGAGCAGTTCTTC. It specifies CASSIAGVEYNEQFF.

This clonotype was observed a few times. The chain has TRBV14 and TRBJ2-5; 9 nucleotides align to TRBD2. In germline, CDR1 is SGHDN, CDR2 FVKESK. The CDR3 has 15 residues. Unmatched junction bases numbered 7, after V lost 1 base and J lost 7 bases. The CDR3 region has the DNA TGTGCCAGCAGCCAAGGACTAGCGGCAAGGGGGACCCAGTACTTC. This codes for CASSQGLAARGTQYF.

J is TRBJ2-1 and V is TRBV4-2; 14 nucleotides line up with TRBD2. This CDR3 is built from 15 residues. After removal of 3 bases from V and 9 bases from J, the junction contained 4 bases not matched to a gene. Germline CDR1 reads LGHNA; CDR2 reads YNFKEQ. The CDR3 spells CASSQTSGRESEQFF. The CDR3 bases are TGTGCCAGCAGCCAGACTAGCGGGAGGGAAAGTGAGCAGTTCTTC.

CDR3 sequence reads: CSADKTNPSTDTQYF. Here the CDR3 DNA reads TGCAGTGCTGATAAAACTAATCCCTCCACAGATACGCAGTATTTT. This sequence joins TRBV20-1 and TRBJ2-3; no firm D call. The germline V gene encodes CDR1 DFQATT and CDR2 SNEGSKA (reference sequence). Trimming left V 5 bases short and J 2 bases short, with 17 bases between. This CDR3 has 15 residues.

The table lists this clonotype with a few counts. CDR3 in amino acids: CASSYGPLAGRREQYF. The CDR3, as DNA: TGTGCCAGCAGTTACGGCCCACTAGCGGGGAGACGCGAGCAGTACTTC. The gene calls are TRBV6-2 or TRBV6-3 and TRBJ2-7, with TRBD2 matching 10 bases. This CDR3 is 16 amino acids long. Germline values: CDR1 MNHEY, CDR2 SVGEGT. J was trimmed by 6 bases and V by 2 bases; bases with no gene match: 10.

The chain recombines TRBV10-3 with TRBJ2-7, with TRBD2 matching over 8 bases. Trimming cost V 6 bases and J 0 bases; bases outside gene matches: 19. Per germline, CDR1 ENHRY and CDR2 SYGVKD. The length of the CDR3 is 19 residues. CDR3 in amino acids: CAISPNPGTRPRSSYEQYF. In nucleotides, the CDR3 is TGTGCCATCAGCCCCAACCCCGGGACTAGGCCGAGGAGCTCCTACGAGCAGTACTTC.

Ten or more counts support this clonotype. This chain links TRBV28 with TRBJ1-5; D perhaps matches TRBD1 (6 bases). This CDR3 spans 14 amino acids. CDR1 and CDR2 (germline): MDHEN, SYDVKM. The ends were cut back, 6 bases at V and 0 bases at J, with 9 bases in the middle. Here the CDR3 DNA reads TGTGCCAGCAGGGACAGCCTTAGCAATCAGCCCCAGCATTTT. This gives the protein CASRDSLSNQPQHF.

The CDR3 nucleotides are TGTGCCAGCAGTCCCGCCACCCTGGGACTTTGGAGCGCTGAAGCTTTCTTT. Translated: CASSPATLGLWSAEAFF. The J gene is TRBJ1-1, the V gene TRBV28; maybe TRBD1 (5 bases). Deletions cut 5 bases from V and 6 bases from J, with 25 bases between. The CDR3 extends over 17 amino acids. Looked up from germline, CDR1 is MDHEN and CDR2 is SYDVKM.

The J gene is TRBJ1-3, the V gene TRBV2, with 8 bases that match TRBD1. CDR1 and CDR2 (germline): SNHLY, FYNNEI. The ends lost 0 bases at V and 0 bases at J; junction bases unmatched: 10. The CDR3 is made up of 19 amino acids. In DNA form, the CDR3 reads TGTGCCAGCAGTGAAGCGGCAGGGGGCCGCCTCTCCTCTGGAAACACCATATATTTT. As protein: CASSEAAGGRLSSGNTIYF.

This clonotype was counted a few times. The CDR3 nucleotides are TGTGCCACCAGCAGACTCCCCCAGGGCGCGAACACTGAAGCTTTCTTT. This sequence encodes CATSRLPQGANTEAFF. The chain couples TRBV15 to TRBJ1-1; maybe TRBD1 (5 bases). V was pared by 2 bases and J by 1 base, with 14 bases between. CDR3 length: 16 amino acids. Germline V gene lookup returns CDR1 LNHNV and CDR2 YYDKDF (reference sequence).

Here the CDR3 DNA reads TGTGCCATCAGTGAAGGGGACCCAGCTGAGCAGTACTTC. Its protein product is CAISEGDPAEQYF. The rearrangement uses TRBV10-3 and TRBJ2-7; D tentatively reads TRBD1 or TRBD2 (5 bases each). Trimming took off 3 bases at V and 7 bases at J, with 13 bases between the two ends. CDR3 length: 13 residues. The germline V gene has CDR1 ENHRY and CDR2 SYGVKD.

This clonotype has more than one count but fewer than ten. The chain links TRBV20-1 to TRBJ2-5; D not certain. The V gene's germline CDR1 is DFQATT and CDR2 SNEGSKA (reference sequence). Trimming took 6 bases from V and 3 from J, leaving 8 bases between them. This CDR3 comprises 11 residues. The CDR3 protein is CSAGSEETQYF. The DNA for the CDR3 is TGCAGTGCGGGCAGCGAAGAGACCCAGTACTTC.

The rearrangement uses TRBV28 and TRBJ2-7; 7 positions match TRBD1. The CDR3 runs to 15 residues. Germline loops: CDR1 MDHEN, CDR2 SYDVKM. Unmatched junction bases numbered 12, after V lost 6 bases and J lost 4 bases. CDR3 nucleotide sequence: TGTGCCAGCAGACTATCCGGGACAGCTCAGTACGAGCAGTACTTC. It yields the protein CASRLSGTAQYEQYF.

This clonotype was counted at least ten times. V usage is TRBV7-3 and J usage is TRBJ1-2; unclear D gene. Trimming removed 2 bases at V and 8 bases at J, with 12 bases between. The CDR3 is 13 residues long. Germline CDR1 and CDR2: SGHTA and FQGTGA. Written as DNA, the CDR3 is TGTGCCAGCAGCTTATCCCGGGAGGGCGGCTACACCTTC. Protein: CASSLSREGGYTF. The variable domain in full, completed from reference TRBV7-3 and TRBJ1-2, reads GAGVSQTPSNKVTEKGKYVELRCDPISGHTALYWYRQSLGQGPEFLIYFQGTGAADDSGLPNDRFFAVRPEGSVSTLKIQRTERGDSAVYLCASSLSREGGYTFGSGTRLTVV.

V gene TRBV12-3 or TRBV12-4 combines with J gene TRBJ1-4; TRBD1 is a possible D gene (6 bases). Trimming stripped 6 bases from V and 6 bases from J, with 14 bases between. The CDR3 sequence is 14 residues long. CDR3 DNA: TGTGCCAGCAGGGGACCAGGGGCGGATGAAAAACTGTTTTTT. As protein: CASRGPGADEKLFF.